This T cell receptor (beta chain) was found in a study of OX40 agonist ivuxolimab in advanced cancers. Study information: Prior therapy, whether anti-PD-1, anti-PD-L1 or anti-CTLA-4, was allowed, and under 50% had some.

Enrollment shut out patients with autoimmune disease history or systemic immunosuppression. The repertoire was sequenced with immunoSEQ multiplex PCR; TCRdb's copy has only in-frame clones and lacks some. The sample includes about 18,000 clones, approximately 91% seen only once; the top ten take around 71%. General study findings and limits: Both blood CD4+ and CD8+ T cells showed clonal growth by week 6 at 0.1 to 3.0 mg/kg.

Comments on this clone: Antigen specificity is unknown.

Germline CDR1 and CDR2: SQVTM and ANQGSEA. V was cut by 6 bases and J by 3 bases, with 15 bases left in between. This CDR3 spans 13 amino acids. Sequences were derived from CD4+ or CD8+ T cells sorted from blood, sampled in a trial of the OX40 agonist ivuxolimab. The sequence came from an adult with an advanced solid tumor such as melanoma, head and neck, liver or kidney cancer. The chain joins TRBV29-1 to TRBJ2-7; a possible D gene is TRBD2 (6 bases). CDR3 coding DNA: TGCAGCGTGGGGCGTGTGGACTACTACGAGCAGTACTTC. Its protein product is CSVGRVDYYEQYF.